The T cell receptor beta chain under discussion was sequenced for a study of T cells after posttransplantation cyclophosphamide. The V gene end was trimmed by 0 bases and the J gene end by 5 bases; junction bases not matched to a gene: 8. There are 16 residues in the CDR3. Germline V gene data show CDR1 as SEHNR and CDR2 as FQNEAQ (reference sequence). Here immunoSEQ multiplex PCR was the method, and the copy in TCRdb shows in-frame clones only, minus some. The sample shows about 38,000 clones, no singletons; the ten largest hold roughly 2.5%. This clone has a count of ten or more. The receptor was isolated from a man aged 50 or older in good health, CMV-negative, and a related stem cell transplant donor. This rearrangement joins TRBV7-9 to TRBJ2-7; 9 nucleotides align to TRBD2. The sample was PBMCs. The CDR3 protein is CASSLAPGGRAHEQYF. The CDR3 DNA reads as TGTGCCAGCAGCTTAGCGCCTGGCGGGAGGGCCCACGAGCAGTACTTC.